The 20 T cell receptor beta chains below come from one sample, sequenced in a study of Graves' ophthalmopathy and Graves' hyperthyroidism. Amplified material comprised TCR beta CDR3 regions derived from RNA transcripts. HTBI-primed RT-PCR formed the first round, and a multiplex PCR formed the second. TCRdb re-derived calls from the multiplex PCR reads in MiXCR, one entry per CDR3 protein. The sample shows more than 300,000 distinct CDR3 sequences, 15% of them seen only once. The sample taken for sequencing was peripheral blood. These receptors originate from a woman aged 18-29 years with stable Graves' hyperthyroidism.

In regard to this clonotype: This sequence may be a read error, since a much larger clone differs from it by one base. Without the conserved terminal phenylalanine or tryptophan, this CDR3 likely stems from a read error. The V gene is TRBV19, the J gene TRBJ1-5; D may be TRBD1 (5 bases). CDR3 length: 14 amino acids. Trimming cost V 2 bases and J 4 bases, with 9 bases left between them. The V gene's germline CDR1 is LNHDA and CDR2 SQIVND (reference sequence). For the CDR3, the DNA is TGTGCCAGTAGTATAAAGGCAGGGAATCAGCCCCAGCATTTG. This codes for CASSIKAGNQPQHL.

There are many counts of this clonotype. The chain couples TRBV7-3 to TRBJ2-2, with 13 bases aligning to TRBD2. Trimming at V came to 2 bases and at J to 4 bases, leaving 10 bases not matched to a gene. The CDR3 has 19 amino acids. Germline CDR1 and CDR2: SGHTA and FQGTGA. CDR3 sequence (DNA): TGTGCCAGCAGCTTACGGGCACTAGCGGGGGGGCCAAGCACCGGGGAGCTGTTTTTT. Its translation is CASSLRALAGGPSTGELFF.

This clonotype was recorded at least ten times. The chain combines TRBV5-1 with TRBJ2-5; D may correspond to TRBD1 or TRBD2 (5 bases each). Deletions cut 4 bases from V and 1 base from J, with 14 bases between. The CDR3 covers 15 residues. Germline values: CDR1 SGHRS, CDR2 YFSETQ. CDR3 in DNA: TGCGCCAGCAGCCCCACCGAGGGGTTCCAAGAGACCCAGTACTTC. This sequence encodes CASSPTEGFQETQYF.

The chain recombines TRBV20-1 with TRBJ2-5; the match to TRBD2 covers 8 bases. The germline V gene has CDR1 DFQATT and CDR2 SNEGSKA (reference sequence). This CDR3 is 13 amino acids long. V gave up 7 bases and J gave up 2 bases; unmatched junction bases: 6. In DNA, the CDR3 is TGCAGTGTGGGACTAGTATGGCAAGAGACCCAGTACTTC. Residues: CSVGLVWQETQYF.

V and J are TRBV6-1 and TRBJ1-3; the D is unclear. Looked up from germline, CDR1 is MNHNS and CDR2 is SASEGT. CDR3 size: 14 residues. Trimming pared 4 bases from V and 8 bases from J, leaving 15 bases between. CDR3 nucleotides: TGTGCCAGCAGTGCCGACAAGTTCGTCTACACCATATATTTT. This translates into CASSADKFVYTIYF.

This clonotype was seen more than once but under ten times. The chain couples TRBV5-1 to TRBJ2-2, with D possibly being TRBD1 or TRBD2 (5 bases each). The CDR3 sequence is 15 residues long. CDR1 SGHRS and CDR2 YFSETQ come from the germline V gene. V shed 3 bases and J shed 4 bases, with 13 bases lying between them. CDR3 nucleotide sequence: TGCGCCAGCAGCTCAACAGTGAGGGGCACCGGGGAGCTGTTTTTT. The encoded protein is CASSSTVRGTGELFF.

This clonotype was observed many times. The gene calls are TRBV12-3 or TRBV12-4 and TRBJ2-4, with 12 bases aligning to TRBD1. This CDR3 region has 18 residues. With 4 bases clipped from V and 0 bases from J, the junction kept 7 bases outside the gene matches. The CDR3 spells CASSSRDRGPLAKNIQYF. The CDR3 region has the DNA TGTGCCAGCAGTTCCCGGGACAGGGGGCCCCTAGCCAAAAACATTCAGTACTTC.

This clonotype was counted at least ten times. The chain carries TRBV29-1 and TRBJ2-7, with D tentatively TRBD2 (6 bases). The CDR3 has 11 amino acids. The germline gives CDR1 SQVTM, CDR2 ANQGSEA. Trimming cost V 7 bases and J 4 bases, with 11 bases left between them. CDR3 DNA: TGCAGCGGCGGGCGGGAATACGAGCAGTACTTC. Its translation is CSGGREYEQYF.

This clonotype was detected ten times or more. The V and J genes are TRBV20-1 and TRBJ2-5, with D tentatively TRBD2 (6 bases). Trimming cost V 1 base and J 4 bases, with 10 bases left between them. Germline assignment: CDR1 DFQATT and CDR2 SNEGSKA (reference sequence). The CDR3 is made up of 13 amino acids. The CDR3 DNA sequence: TGCAGTGCTAGAGGGCGGGGTGGAGAGACCCAGTACTTC. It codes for CSARGRGGETQYF.

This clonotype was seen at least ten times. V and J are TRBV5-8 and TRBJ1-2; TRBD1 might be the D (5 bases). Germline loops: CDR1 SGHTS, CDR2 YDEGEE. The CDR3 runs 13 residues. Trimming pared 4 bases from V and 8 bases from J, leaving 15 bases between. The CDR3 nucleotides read TGTGCCAGCAGCCCTATCAGGGTGAGGGGCTACACCTTC. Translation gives CASSPIRVRGYTF.

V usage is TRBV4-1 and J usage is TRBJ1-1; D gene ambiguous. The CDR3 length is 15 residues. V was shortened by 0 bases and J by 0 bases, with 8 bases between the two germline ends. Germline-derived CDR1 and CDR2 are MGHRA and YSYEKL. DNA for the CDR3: TGCGCCAGCAGCCAAGAGTTCGCGGTGAACACTGAAGCTTTCTTT. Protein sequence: CASSQEFAVNTEAFF.

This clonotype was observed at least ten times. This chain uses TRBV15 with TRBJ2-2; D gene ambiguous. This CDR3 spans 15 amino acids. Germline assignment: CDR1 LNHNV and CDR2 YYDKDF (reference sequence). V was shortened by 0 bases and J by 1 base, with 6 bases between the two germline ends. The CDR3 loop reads CATSRERVNTGELFF. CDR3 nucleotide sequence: TGTGCCACCAGCAGAGAAAGGGTGAACACCGGGGAGCTGTTTTTT.

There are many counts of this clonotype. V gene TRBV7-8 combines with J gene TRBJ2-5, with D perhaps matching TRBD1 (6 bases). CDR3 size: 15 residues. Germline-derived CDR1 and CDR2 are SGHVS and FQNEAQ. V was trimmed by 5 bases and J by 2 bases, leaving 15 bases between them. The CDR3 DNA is TGTGCCAGCAGCCCCTCGACAAGGGGGCAAGAGACCCAGTACTTC. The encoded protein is CASSPSTRGQETQYF.

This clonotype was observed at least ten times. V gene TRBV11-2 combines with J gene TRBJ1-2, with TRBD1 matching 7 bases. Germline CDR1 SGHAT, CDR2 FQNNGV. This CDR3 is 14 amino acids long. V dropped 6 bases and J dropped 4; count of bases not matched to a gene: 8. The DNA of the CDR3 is TGTGCCAGCAGTTCCGGACAGGCGTCCTATGGCTACACCTTC. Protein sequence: CASSSGQASYGYTF.

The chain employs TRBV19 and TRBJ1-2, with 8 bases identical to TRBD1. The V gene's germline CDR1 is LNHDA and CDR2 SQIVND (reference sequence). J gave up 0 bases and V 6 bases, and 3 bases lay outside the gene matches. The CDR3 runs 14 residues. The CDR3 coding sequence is TGTGCCAGTAGCGGGGACAGGACTAACTATGGCTACACCTTC. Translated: CASSGDRTNYGYTF.

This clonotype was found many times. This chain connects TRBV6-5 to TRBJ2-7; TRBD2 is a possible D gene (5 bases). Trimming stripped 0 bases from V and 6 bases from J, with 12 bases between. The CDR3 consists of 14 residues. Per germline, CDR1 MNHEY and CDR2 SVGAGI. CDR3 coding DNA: TGTGCCAGCAGTTACTCGAGGGTTGCTGGCGAGCAGTACTTC. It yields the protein CASSYSRVAGEQYF.

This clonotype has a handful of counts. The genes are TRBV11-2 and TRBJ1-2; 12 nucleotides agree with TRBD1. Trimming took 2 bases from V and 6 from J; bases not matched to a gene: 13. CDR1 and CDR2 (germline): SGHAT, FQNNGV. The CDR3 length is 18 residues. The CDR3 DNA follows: TGTGCCAGCAGCTTATCCTTTCGCGAACGGGACAGGGGGCATGGCTACACCTTC. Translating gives CASSLSFRERDRGHGYTF. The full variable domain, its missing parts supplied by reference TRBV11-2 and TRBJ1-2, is EAGVAQSPRYKIIEKRQSVAFWCNPISGHATLYWYQQILGQGPKLLIQFQNNGVVDDSQLPKDRFSAERLKGVDSTLKIQPAKLEDSAVYLCASSLSFRERDRGHGYTFGSGTRLTVV.

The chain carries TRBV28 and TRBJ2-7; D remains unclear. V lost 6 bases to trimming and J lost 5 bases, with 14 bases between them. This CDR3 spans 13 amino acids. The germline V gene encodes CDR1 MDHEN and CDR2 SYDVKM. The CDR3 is CASSPRPSNEQYF. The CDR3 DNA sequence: TGTGCCAGCAGCCCGCGGCCTAGTAACGAGCAGTACTTC.

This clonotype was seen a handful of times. The DNA for the CDR3 is TGCAGTGCTAGAGATACTAGCGGGGGGGATTCAGATACGCAGTATTTT. Its translation is CSARDTSGGDSDTQYF. V usage is TRBV20-1 and J usage is TRBJ2-3; TRBD2 matches 13 bases. Germline CDR1 reads DFQATT; CDR2 reads SNEGSKA (reference sequence). With V trimmed by 0 bases and J by 4 bases, 4 bases remained unmatched. This CDR3 comprises 16 residues.

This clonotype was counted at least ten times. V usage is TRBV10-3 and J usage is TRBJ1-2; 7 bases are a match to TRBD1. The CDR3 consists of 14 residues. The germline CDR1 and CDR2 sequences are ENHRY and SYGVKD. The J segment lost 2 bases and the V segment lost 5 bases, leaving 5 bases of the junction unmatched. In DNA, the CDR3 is TGTGCCATCAGTCCCGGGACAGAGAACTATGGCTACACCTTC. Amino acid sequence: CAISPGTENYGYTF.